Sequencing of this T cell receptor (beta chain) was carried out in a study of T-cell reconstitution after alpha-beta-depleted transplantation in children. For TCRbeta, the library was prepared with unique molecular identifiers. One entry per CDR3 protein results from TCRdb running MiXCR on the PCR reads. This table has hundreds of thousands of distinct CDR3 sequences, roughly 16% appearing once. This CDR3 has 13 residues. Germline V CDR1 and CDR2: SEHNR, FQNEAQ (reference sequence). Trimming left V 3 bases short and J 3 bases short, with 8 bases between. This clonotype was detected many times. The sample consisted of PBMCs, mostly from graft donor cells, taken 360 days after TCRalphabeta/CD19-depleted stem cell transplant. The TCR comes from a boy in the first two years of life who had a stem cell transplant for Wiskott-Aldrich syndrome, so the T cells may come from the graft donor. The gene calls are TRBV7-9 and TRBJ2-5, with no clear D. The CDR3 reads CASSFLGKETQYF. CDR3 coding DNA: TGTGCCAGCAGCTTCCTTGGGAAAGAGACCCAGTACTTC.